This TCR beta chain derives from a study of cytomegalovirus exposure and HLA in healthy donors. 60 Vbeta and 13 Jbeta primers were used in PCR. Libraries were prepared by immunoSEQ multiplex PCR; TCRdb keeps only in-frame clonotypes and omits some of them. The table shows roughly 150,000 clones, with over 75% occurring only once. With V trimmed by 9 bases and J by 7 bases, 11 bases remained unmatched. CDR3 length equals 13 residues. The germline V gene encodes CDR1 KGHSH and CDR2 LQKENI. The chain has TRBV18 and TRBJ2-7; 8 positions match TRBD1. The sequence was obtained from a female donor in good health and CMV-seronegative. Material for sequencing was PBMCs. CDR3 sequence: CASSLQGAGEQYF. CDR3 nucleotides: TGTGCCAGTTCCCTCCAGGGGGCGGGGGAGCAGTACTTC.